This is a list of T cell receptor beta chains from one sample in a study of shared clonotypes between healthy human individuals. Measured with immunoSEQ multiplex PCR; TCRdb has only the in-frame clones, and not every one. The sample shows about 600,000 clones, 97% of them seen only once. Sequencing was done on a sample of naive CD4+ T cells sorted from blood. The receptors come from a woman aged 25 to 39 in good health. The CDR3 runs from the conserved cysteine through the conserved F or W. The D gene is left open where the match is weak. Size tells how often a clone was seen (once, few, many) or the class of an expanded clone, and some rows leave it out.

>TRBD1|TRBJ2-5|NA|TRBV5-1
CASSLGQGVETQYF
TGCGCCAGCAGCTTGGGGCAGGGGGTTGAGACCCAGTACTTC
>TRBD2|TRBJ2-1|NA|TRBV2
CASSELLADNEQFF
TGTGCCAGCAGTGAACTCCTAGCGGACAATGAGCAGTTCTTC
>TRBD2|TRBJ2-7|NA|TRBV9
CASSAGGLAGVYEQYF
TGTGCCAGCAGCGCGGGGGGGCTAGCGGGAGTCTACGAGCAGTACTTC
>TRBD1|TRBJ2-7|NA|TRBV28
CASKAGTGSYEQYF
TGTGCCAGCAAGGCTGGGACAGGGAGCTACGAGCAGTACTTC
>TRBD1|TRBJ2-7|NA|TRBV5-1
CASRGQGSDEQYF
TGCGCCAGCAGGGGACAGGGGAGCGACGAGCAGTACTTC
>NA|TRBJ2-7|NA|TRBV7-9
CASSLDHGVGYEQYF
TGTGCCAGCAGCTTAGATCATGGCGTCGGGTACGAGCAGTACTTC
>TRBD1|TRBJ1-2|NA|TRBV6-1
CASSVSTGNYGYTF
TGTGCCAGCAGTGTCTCGACAGGGAACTATGGCTACACCTTC
>NA|TRBJ1-5|NA|TRBV9
CASSVGGARNQPQHF
TGTGCCAGCAGCGTAGGGGGGGCACGCAATCAGCCCCAGCATTTT
>NA|TRBJ1-1|NA|TRBV27
CASSNLAGAQQAFF
TGTGCCAGCAGCAATCTCGCGGGGGCCCAGCAGGCTTTCTTT
>NA|TRBJ1-5|NA|TRBV7-9
CASSLYGDSNQPQHF
TGTGCCAGCAGCTTATACGGGGATAGCAATCAGCCCCAGCATTTT
>TRBD2|TRBJ2-7|NA|TRBV15
CATSRDVLAGDPFEQYF
TGTGCCACCAGCAGAGATGTACTAGCGGGAGACCCTTTCGAGCAGTACTTC
>NA|TRBJ2-5|NA|TRBV29-1
CSALTTAGETQYF
TGCAGCGCCCTCACGACAGCGGGAGAGACCCAGTACTTC
>NA|TRBJ2-5|NA|TRBV2
CASSPISRETQYF
TGTGCCAGCAGTCCAATCAGTCGGGAGACCCAGTACTTC
>NA|TRBJ2-2|NA|TRBV28
CASSVRGHNTGELFF
TGTGCCAGCAGTGTGAGGGGACACAACACCGGGGAGCTGTTTTTT
>TRBD1|TRBJ1-1|NA|TRBV11-2
CASSLTGYTEAFF
TGTGCCAGCAGTCTGACAGGGTACACTGAAGCTTTCTTT
>TRBD1|TRBJ1-1|NA|TRBV10-2
CASSVGQVGGTEAFF
TGCGCCAGCAGCGTGGGACAGGTTGGTGGCACTGAAGCTTTCTTT
>NA|TRBJ1-1|NA|TRBV5-1
CASSLARLNTEAFF
TGCGCCAGCAGCTTGGCTAGGCTGAACACTGAAGCTTTCTTT
>NA|TRBJ2-3|NA|TRBV5-1
CASSLDKGTDTQYF
TGCGCCAGCAGCTTGGACAAGGGGACAGATACGCAGTATTTT
>NA|TRBJ2-5|NA|TRBV28
CATLGGGGETQYF
TGTGCCACCCTGGGGGGAGGGGGAGAGACCCAGTACTTC
>NA|TRBJ1-4|once|TRBV5-1
CASSLEGAPNEKLFF
TGCGCCAGCAGCTTGGAAGGGGCGCCTAATGAAAAACTGTTTTTT
>NA|TRBJ2-7|NA|TRBV19
CASSNGGSYEQYF
TGTGCCAGTAGTAATGGGGGCTCCTACGAGCAGTACTTC
>NA|TRBJ2-7|NA|TRBV4-1
CASSQDLVSYEQYF
TGTGCCAGCAGCCAAGACCTAGTTTCCTACGAGCAGTACTTC
>TRBD1|TRBJ2-1|NA|TRBV28
CASRYYRTGGSPNEQFF
TGTGCCAGCAGGTACTACCGGACAGGTGGGTCCCCCAATGAGCAGTTCTTC
>NA|TRBJ1-2|NA|TRBV30
CAWSAETLSNYGYTF
TGTGCCTGGAGTGCAGAAACCCTCTCTAACTATGGCTACACCTTC
>NA|TRBJ2-2|NA|TRBV28
CASSPPSGSGELFF
TGTGCCAGCAGTCCTCCTAGTGGGTCCGGGGAGCTGTTTTTT
>NA|TRBJ1-2|NA|TRBV30
CAWSPPGFNGYTF
TGTGCCTGGAGTCCCCCAGGGTTTAATGGCTACACCTTC